Sequencing of this T cell receptor (beta chain) was carried out in a study of CD8+ T cells in alopecia areata. After isolation, RNA underwent reverse transcription to generate cDNA as the sequencing template. Method: immunoSEQ multiplex PCR; TCRdb's copy keeps in-frame clones and lacks some. The sample holds more than 150,000 clones, about 60% seen once. Sample treatment: oral pan-JAK inhibitor, 5-10 mg twice daily. The source is a human donor with alopecia areata. Source: CD8+ T cells sorted from blood, taken at week 24, from a patient treated with tofacitinib.

CDR3 in DNA: TGTGCCAGTGGGCAGGGAGGTTCACCCCTCCACTTT. Translation: CASGQGGSPLHF. This rearrangement joins TRBV19 to TRBJ1-6; D is perhaps TRBD1 (5 bases). Trimming shortened V by 8 bases and J by 9 bases, and 11 bases separated the two germline ends. Germline assignment: CDR1 LNHDA and CDR2 SQIVND (reference sequence). This CDR3 comprises 12 residues. The variable domain in full, completed from reference TRBV19 and TRBJ1-6, reads DGGITQSPKYLFRKEGQNVTLSCEQNLNHDAMYWYRQDPGQGLRLIYYSQIVNDFQKGDIAEGYSVSREKKESFPLTVTSAQKNPTAFYLCASGQGGSPLHFGNGTRLTVT.